This TCR beta chain is from a study of early T cells in non-severe SARS-CoV-2 infection. This clonotype was seen more than once but under ten times. This CDR3 contains 14 residues. V lost 7 bases to trimming and J lost 6 bases; unmatched junction nucleotides: 7. The germline CDR1 and CDR2 sequences are MNHEY and SVGAGI. Individual cDNA molecules received unique molecular identifiers. TCRdb processed the 5' RACE reads anew with MiXCR; each CDR3 protein has one entry. The table shows some 50,000 distinct CDR3 sequences, with roughly 9.2% occurring only once. V is TRBV6-5 and J is TRBJ2-1; 9 nucleotides line up with TRBD2. The clonotype comes from an adult who was a healthcare worker with PCR-confirmed SARS-CoV-2 infection or an uninfected control (not recorded which). What was sequenced was whole blood. DNA for the CDR3: TGTGCCAGCAACCCGGGACTAGCTATCAATGAGCAGTTCTTC. As protein: CASNPGLAINEQFF.